Listed here are 9 T cell receptor beta chains from one sample, sequenced in a study of vaccination effects on CD4 cells after COVID-19. Antigen-specific CD4+ T cells were expanded (with viral peptide pools) by the ViraFEST assay ahead of sequencing. Culture lasted approximately 10 days before CD4+ T cell isolation. The healthy vaccine recipients, who had no prior SARS-CoV-2 infection, showed negative nucleocapsid antibodies. Profiled with immunoSEQ multiplex PCR; TCRdb holds only in-frame clones, not every one. Here the sample spans some 24,000 clones, over 60% being singletons. Their specific antigens are unknown. The sample was CD4+ T cells from PBMCs cultured with HCoV-NL63 spike peptides, taken before COVID-19 vaccination. These receptors were collected from a human donor who received a COVID-19 vaccine.

This clone occurred a few times. This sequence joins TRBV6-1 and TRBJ1-2; TRBD1 might be the D (6 bases). V was pared by 2 bases and J by 5 bases, with 21 bases between. Germline-derived CDR1 and CDR2 are MNHNS and SASEGT. This CDR3 is 17 amino acids long. The CDR3, as DNA: TGTGCCAGCAGTGAACGGGTTGGCAGGGACATTAGGTATGGCTACACCTTC. Translating it yields CASSERVGRDIRYGYTF.

V gene TRBV7-9 combines with J gene TRBJ1-2; a weak D match, TRBD1 (6 bases). The germline CDR1 and CDR2 sequences are SEHNR and FQNEAQ (reference sequence). The CDR3 contains 14 residues. V was trimmed by 1 base and J by 6 bases, leaving 12 bases between them. DNA for the CDR3: TGTGCCAGCAGCTTAGTTGAGGGGGTGGATGGCTACACCTTC. The encoded protein is CASSLVEGVDGYTF.

This clone appeared a few times. The chain joins TRBV27 to TRBJ1-2; D ambiguous. Trimming shortened V by 3 bases and J by 4 bases, and 9 bases separated the two germline ends. Per the germline V gene, CDR1 is MNHEY and CDR2 is SMNVEV (reference sequence). The CDR3 spans 13 residues. The CDR3: CASSFTVGYGYTF. CDR3 sequence (DNA): TGTGCCAGCAGTTTCACAGTTGGCTATGGCTACACCTTC.

The count of this clone is one. J is TRBJ2-1 and V is TRBV24-1; D unresolved. Germline CDR1 KGHDR, CDR2 SFDVKD. The CDR3 contains 13 residues. Trimming removed 4 bases from V and 3 bases from J, with 6 bases in between. The CDR3, as DNA: TGTGCCACCAGTGAGACAAACTACAATGAGCAGTTCTTC. Its translation: CATSETNYNEQFF.

V is TRBV18 and J is TRBJ1-3, with 8 positions matching TRBD1. CDR1 is KGHSH and CDR2 is LQKENI in the germline V gene. This CDR3 is 16 amino acids long. J was trimmed by 3 bases and V by 1 base; bases with no gene match: 5. The CDR3 DNA reads as TGTGCCAGCTCACCACGGCAGGGGGCGGATGGAAACACCATATATTTT. It encodes CASSPRQGADGNTIYF. Variable domain in full (rest from reference TRBV18 and TRBJ1-3): NAGVMQNPRHLVRRRGQEARLRCSPMKGHSHVYWYRQLPEEGLKFMVYLQKENIIDESGMPKERFSAEFPKEGPSILRIQQVVRGDSAAYFCASSPRQGADGNTIYFGEGSWLTVV.

About this clone: Within the sample, other DNA sequences also encode this same CDR3. The chain is built from TRBV19 and TRBJ1-1; D not certain. Germline lookup yields CDR1 LNHDA and CDR2 SQIVND (reference sequence). Trimming stripped 5 bases from V and 0 bases from J, with 7 bases between. The CDR3 is 13 amino acids. The DNA for the CDR3 is TGTGCCAGTAGTTCAGGACTGAACACTGAAGCTTTCTTT. This encodes CASSSGLNTEAFF.

There are a few counts of this clone. V is TRBV14 and J is TRBJ2-7; 10 positions match TRBD1. Germline V gene lookup returns CDR1 SGHDN and CDR2 FVKESK. The CDR3 is 15 amino acids. V lost 3 bases and J lost 5; bases outside the gene matches: 7. The CDR3 region is CASSHFGQGVHEQYF. CDR3 in DNA: TGTGCCAGCAGCCATTTCGGACAGGGGGTCCACGAGCAGTACTTC. Looking up the rest from reference TRBV14 and TRBJ2-7 gives the full variable domain: EAGVTQFPSHSVIEKGQTVTLRCDPISGHDNLYWYRRVMGKEIKFLLHFVKESKQDESGMPNNRFLAERTGGTYSTLKVQPAELEDSGVYFCASSHFGQGVHEQYFGPGTRLTVT.

The genes are TRBV10-3 and TRBJ2-3; no clear D. Germline V gives CDR1 ENHRY, CDR2 SYGVKD. The CDR3 is made up of 13 amino acids. V lost 2 bases to trimming and J lost 1 base, with 4 bases between them. This CDR3 is CAISEAGTDTQYF. DNA for the CDR3: TGTGCCATCAGTGAGGCGGGCACAGATACGCAGTATTTT.

V and J are TRBV6-5 and TRBJ1-6; D is undetermined. In germline, CDR1 is MNHEY, CDR2 SVGAGI. V was clipped by 6 bases and J by 5 bases, with 8 bases between them. The CDR3 runs 13 residues. CDR3: CASRRVDNSPLHF. The DNA for the CDR3 is TGTGCCAGCAGACGCGTGGATAATTCACCCCTCCACTTT.